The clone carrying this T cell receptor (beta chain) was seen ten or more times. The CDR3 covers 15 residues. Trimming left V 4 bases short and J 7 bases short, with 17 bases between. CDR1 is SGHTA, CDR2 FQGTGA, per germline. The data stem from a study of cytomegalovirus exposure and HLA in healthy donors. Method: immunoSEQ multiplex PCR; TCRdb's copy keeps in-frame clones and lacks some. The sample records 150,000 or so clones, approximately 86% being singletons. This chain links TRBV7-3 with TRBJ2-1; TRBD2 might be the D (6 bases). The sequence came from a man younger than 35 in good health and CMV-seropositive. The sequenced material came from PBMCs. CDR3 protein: CASSSGSIPQNEQFF. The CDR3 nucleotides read TGTGCCAGCAGCTCCGGGAGTATCCCGCAGAATGAGCAGTTCTTC.